This T cell receptor (beta chain) was profiled in a study of T cell repertoires in cytomegalovirus infection. Turning to the study itself: Indicated by public TCR beta signatures were CMV infection and matching HLA type.

Study-level points and caveats: There were carriers of CMV plus the relevant HLA, and cumulative public TCR beta family frequency identified them. The ex vivo response showed dominance by HLA-C-restricted CMV-specific TCR beta clonotypes.

TCRdb passed the reads through MiXCR, listing each CDR3 protein once. The sample has around 450,000 distinct CDR3 sequences, around 32% seen once. Of note for this clonotype: Its cognate antigen is unknown. The CDR3 ends on some other residue instead of the conserved phenylalanine or tryptophan, so this is likely a read error.

Trimming stripped 0 bases from V and 0 bases from J, with 12 bases between. This CDR3 has 16 residues. CDR1 MGHRA and CDR2 YSYEKL come from the germline V gene. The sequence derives from a human donor in good health (CMV status not recorded). Some clones in this sample may be carry-over from other donors' samples. This chain joins TRBV4-1 and TRBJ2-7; the D call may be TRBD1 or TRBD2 (5 bases each). The sequenced material came from PBMCs. CDR3 nucleotide sequence: TGCGCCAGCAGCCAAGAAAGGGGACCGATCTCCTACGAGCAGTACTTA. This translates into CASSQERGPISYEQYL.